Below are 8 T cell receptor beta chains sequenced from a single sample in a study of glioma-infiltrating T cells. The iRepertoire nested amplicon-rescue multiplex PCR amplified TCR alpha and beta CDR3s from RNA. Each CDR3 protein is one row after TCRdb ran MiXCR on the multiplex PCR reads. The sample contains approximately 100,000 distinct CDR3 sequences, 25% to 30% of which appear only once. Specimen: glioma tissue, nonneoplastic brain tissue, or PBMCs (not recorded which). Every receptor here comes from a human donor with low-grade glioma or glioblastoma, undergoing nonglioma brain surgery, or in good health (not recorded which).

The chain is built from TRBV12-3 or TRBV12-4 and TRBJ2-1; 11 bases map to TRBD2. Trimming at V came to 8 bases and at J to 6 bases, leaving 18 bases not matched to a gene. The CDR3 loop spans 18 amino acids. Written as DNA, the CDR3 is TGTGCCAGCTATCTAGGCCATAGCGGGGGGGCGGGGGGCAATGAGCAGTTCTTC. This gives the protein CASYLGHSGGAGGNEQFF.

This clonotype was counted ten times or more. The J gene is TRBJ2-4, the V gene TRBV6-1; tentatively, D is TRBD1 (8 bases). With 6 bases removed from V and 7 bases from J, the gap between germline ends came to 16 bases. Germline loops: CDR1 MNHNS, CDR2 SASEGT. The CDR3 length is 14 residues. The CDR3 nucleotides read TGTGCCAGCAGCCCGACAGGGGAGGGGAACATTCAGTACTTC. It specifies CASSPTGEGNIQYF.

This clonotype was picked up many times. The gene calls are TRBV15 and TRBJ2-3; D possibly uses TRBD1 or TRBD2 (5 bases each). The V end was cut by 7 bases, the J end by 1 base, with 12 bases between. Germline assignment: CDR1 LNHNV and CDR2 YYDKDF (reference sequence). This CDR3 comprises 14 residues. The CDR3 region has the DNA TGTGCCACCATGGAACGAGGGGGCACAGATACGCAGTATTTT. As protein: CATMERGGTDTQYF. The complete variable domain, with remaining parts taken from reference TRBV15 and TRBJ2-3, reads DAMVIQNPRYQVTQFGKPVTLSCSQTLNHNVMYWYQQKSSQAPKLLFHYYDKDFNNEADTPDNFQSRRPNTSFCFLDIRSPGLGDTAMYLCATMERGGTDTQYFGPGTRLTVL.

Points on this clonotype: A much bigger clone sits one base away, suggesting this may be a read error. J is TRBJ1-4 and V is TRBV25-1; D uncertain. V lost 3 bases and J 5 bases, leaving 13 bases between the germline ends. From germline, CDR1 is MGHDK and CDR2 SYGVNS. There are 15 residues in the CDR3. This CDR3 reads CASSDSGKGNEKLFF. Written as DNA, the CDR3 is TGTGCCAGCAGTGATTCCGGGAAAGGGAATGAAAAACTGTTTTTT.

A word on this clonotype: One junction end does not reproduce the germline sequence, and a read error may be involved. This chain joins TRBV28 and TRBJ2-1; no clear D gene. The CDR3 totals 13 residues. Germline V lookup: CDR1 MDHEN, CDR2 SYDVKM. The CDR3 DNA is TGTGCCAGCACGGGTACCTTCTACAATGAGCAGTCCTTC. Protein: CASTGTFYNEQSF.

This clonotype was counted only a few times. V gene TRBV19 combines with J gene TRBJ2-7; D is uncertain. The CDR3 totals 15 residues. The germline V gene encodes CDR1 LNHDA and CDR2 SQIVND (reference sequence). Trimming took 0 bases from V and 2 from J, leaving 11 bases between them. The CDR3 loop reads CASSIDLGRPYEQYF. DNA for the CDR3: TGTGCCAGTAGTATAGATCTAGGCAGACCCTACGAGCAGTACTTC.

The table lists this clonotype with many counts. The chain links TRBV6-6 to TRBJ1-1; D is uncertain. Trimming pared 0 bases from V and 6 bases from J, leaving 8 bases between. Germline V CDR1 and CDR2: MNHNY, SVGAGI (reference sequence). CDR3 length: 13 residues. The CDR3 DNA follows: TGTGCCAGCAGTTACTCGACCTGGTCTGAAGCTTTCTTT. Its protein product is CASSYSTWSEAFF.

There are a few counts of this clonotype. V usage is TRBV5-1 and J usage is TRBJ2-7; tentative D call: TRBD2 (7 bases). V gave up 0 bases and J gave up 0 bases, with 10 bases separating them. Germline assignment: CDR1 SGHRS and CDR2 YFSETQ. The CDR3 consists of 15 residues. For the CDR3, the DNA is TGCGCCAGCAGCTTGGAGGGGGGGCCCTCCTACGAGCAGTACTTC. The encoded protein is CASSLEGGPSYEQYF.